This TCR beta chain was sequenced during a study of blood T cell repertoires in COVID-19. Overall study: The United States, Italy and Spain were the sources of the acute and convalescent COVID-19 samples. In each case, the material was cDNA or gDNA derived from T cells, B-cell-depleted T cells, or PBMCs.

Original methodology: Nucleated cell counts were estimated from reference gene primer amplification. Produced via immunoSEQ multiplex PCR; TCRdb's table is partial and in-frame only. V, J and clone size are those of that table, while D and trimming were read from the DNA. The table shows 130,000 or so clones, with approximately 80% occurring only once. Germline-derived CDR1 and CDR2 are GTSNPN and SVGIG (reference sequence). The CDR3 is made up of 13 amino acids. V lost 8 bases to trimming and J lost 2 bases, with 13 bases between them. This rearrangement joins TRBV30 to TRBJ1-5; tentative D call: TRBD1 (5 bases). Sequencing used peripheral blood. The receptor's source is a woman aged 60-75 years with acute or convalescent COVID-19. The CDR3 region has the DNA TGTGCCACCCAGGGTGAGGGCAATCAGCCCCAGCATTTT. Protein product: CATQGEGNQPQHF.